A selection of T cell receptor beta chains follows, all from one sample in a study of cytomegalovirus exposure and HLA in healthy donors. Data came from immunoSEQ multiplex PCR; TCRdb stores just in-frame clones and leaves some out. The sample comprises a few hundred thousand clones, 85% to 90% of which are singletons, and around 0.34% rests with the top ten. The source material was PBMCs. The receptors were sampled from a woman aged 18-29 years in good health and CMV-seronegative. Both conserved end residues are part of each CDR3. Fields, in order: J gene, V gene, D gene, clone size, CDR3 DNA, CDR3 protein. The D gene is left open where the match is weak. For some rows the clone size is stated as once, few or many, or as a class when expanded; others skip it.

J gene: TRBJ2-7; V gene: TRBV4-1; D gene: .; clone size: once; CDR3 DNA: TGCGCCAGCAGCCAAGGCCGCACAGTTTCGGGGTCCTACGAGCAGTACTTC; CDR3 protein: CASSQGRTVSGSYEQYF
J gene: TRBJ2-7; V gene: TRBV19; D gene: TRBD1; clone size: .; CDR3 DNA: TGTGCCAGTAGTATCCGGGACAGAGTAACCGAGCAGTACTTC; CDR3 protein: CASSIRDRVTEQYF
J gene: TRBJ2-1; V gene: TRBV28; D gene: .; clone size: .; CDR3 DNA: TGTGCCAGCAACCTCTTAGGGGGTGCCAATGAGCAGTTCTTC; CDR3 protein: CASNLLGGANEQFF
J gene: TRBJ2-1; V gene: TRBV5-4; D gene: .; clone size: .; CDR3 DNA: TGTGCCAACAGTTACCAGGCAGGAATTTACAATGAGCAGTTCTTC; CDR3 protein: CANSYQAGIYNEQFF
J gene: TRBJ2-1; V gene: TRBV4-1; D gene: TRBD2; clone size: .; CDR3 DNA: TGCGCCAGCAGCCATTCTAGCGGGGGGGAATACAATGAGCAGTTCTTC; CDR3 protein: CASSHSSGGEYNEQFF
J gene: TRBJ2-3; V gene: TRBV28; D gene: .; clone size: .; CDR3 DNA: TGTGCCAGCAGGGCTACAGATACGCAGTATTTT; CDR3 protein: CASRATDTQYF
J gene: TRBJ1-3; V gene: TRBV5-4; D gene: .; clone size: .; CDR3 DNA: TGTGCCAGCAGCTTGCCAGGGAATTCTGGAAACACCATATATTTT; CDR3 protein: CASSLPGNSGNTIYF
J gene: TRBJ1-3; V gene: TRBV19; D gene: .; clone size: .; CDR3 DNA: TGTGCCAGTAGTATAGCTGAGTGGCAGGGGCGGTATTCCGGAAACACCATATATTTT; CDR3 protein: CASSIAEWQGRYSGNTIYF
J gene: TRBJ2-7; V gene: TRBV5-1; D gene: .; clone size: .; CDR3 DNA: TGCGCCAGCAGCTTGGGAGGGCCCTCCGAGCAGTACTTC; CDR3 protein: CASSLGGPSEQYF
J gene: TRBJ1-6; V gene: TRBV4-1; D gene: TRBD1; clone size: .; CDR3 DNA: TGCGCCAGCAGCCAAGAAAGACAGGGCCCCCGGGCACCCCTCCACTTT; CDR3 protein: CASSQERQGPRAPLHF
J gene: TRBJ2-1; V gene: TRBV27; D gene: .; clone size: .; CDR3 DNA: TGTGCCAGCAGCTCCCGGGACAATGGTTACAATGAGCAGTTCTTC; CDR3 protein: CASSSRDNGYNEQFF
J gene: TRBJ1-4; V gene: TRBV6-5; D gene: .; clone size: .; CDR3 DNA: TGTGCCAGCAGCCCACAGGTTGGGCTTAATGAAAAACTGTTTTTT; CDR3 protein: CASSPQVGLNEKLFF
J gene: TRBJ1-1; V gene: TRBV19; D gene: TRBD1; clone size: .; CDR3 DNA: TGTGCCAGTAGTATGAGGACAGGGGTTATTACTGAAGCTTTCTTT; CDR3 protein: CASSMRTGVITEAFF
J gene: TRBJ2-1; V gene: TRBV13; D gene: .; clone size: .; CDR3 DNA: TGTGCCAGCAGCTTACGGGACAACTCCTACAATGAGCAGTTCTTC; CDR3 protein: CASSLRDNSYNEQFF
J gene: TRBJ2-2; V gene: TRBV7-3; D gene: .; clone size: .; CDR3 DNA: TGTGCCAGCAGCTTACAAGGGGTCACCGGGGAGCTGTTTTTT; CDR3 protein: CASSLQGVTGELFF
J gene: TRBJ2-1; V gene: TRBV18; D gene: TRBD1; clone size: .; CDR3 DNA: TGTGCCAGCTCACCGGGCCAGGGGGATGAGCAGTTCTTC; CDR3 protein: CASSPGQGDEQFF
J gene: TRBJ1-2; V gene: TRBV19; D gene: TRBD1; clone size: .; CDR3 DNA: TGTGCCAGTAGTCTGGAGGGATCATCCGGGACAGGACTTTATGGCTACACCTTC; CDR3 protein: CASSLEGSSGTGLYGYTF
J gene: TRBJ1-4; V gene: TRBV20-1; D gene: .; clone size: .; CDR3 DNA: TGCAGTGCTAGATTATCTGAAAAACTGTTTTTT; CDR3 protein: CSARLSEKLFF